The sequence of this T cell receptor (beta chain) was determined in a study of beta chain features in type 1 diabetes. As every portion of the isolated RNA was reverse transcribed, the sequencing read expressed TCRB transcripts. The assay was immunoSEQ multiplex PCR, and TCRdb's table has in-frame clones only and misses some. The sample records about 160,000 clones, roughly 9% being singletons. Using CD45RO/CCR7/CD25/CD127/CD95/CD27, CD4+ naive, central memory, regulatory and stem cell-like memory cells were sorted. Sorted populations all had greater than 95% purity. Germline V gives CDR1 MNHEY, CDR2 SMNVEV (reference sequence). V gave up 6 bases and J gave up 4 bases; unmatched junction bases: 6. CDR3 length: 14 amino acids. Of note for this clone: Its antigen is still unknown.

Study-wide results and limits: Shortening of TCRB CDR3s, moderate but significant, appeared in all four CD4+ subsets of Type 1 diabetes patients. Researchers could not determine here whether HLA type influences TCRB rearrangement.

This TCR came from a woman under 40 with type 1 diabetes. The rearrangement links TRBV27 to TRBJ2-1; TRBD1 aligns across 7 bases. Sequences were obtained from central memory CD4+ T cells from blood. CDR3 nucleotide sequence: TGTGCCAGCAGAGTCGCAGGGGGTTACAATGAGCAGTTCTTC. It specifies CASRVAGGYNEQFF.